The rows below give T cell receptor beta chains drawn from one sample of a study of graft-versus-host responses after intestinal transplantation. No antigen has been identified for these receptors. The protocol was immunoSEQ multiplex PCR, while the TCRdb copy is restricted to in-frame clones and leaves out a portion. Here the sample spans tens of thousands of clones, about 91% being singletons. The sequencing here drew on unstimulated CD8+ T cells sorted from spleen or lymph node cells, taken before intestinal transplant. These receptors were obtained from a human donor who received an intestinal transplant. CDR3s include the opening cysteine and the closing phenylalanine or tryptophan. The D gene is left open where the match is weak. Clone size is stated in some rows and not others, as once, few, many or a class when expanded.

-,TRBV7-2,TRBJ1-2,TRBD1,TGTGCCAGCAGCGACAGGGGCTATGGCTACACCTTC,CASSDRGYGYTF
-,TRBV29-1,TRBJ2-1,TRBD1,TGCAGCTCCACGTCCGGGACAGGGGTCAATGAGCAGTTCTTC,CSSTSGTGVNEQFF
-,TRBV4-3,TRBJ2-7,-,TGCGCCAGCAGCCAAGATTTGGTAGGAGCGAGCTCCTACGAGCAGTACTTC,CASSQDLVGASSYEQYF
-,TRBV5-6,TRBJ2-5,-,TGTGCCAGCAGCATTACTAGTTCCGAGACCCAGTACTTC,CASSITSSETQYF
-,TRBV4-3,TRBJ2-3,-,TGCGCCAGCAGCCCAGATCTAGGCATGAATACGCAGTATTTT,CASSPDLGMNTQYF
once,TRBV9,TRBJ1-6,-,TGTGCCAGCAGCGTAGATGGGGGCGAGAGCTCCTATAATTCACCCCTCCACTTT,CASSVDGGESSYNSPLHF
-,TRBV19,TRBJ1-2,TRBD1,TGTGCCAGTAGTCCAGGGGGCGAGGCTGGCTACACCTTC,CASSPGGEAGYTF
once,TRBV7-6,TRBJ1-1,-,TGTGCCAGCAGCTTACGTATGGCGGGGTTGAACACTGAAGCTTTCTTT,CASSLRMAGLNTEAFF
-,TRBV4-1,TRBJ2-3,TRBD2,TGCGCCAGCAGCCCCTCTGGGCGGGGGGCCGGCACAGATACGCAGTATTTT,CASSPSGRGAGTDTQYF
-,TRBV7-9,TRBJ2-3,TRBD2,TGTGCCAGCAGCTTTTATAGCGGGAGATCAGATACGCAGTATTTT,CASSFYSGRSDTQYF
-,TRBV6-6,TRBJ1-1,-,TGTGCCAGCAGGGCCGTTGAGAACACTGAAGCTTTCTTT,CASRAVENTEAFF
-,TRBV7-2,TRBJ1-2,-,TGTGCCAGCAGCTTAGTGGCAGGGTGGACGAGGGGCTACACCTTC,CASSLVAGWTRGYTF
-,TRBV27,TRBJ1-1,TRBD1,TGTGCCAGCAGTCTCACAGGGGGAGGGAACACTGAAGCTTTCTTT,CASSLTGGGNTEAFF